These T cell receptor beta chains were read from a single sample in a study of Graves' ophthalmopathy and Graves' hyperthyroidism. TCRdb re-called the multiplex PCR reads through MiXCR, storing one row per CDR3 protein. In the table there are about 410,000 distinct CDR3 sequences, 15% to 20% of which are singletons. Sequenced input: peripheral blood. Source of these receptors: a woman under 30 with Graves' ophthalmopathy. Both conserved end residues are part of each CDR3. The D gene is left open where the match is weak. Only part of the rows carry a size: once, few, many, or a class if the clone is expanded.

D gene: .; V gene: TRBV6-5; clone size: .; J gene: TRBJ2-7; CDR3 protein: CASSYRDAYEQYF; CDR3 DNA: TGTGCCAGCAGTTATAGGGATGCCTACGAGCAGTACTTC
D gene: .; V gene: TRBV30; clone size: .; J gene: TRBJ1-1; CDR3 protein: CAWSLGQGAFF; CDR3 DNA: TGTGCCTGGAGCCTTGGTCAGGGAGCTTTCTTT
D gene: .; V gene: TRBV12-3/TRBV12-4; clone size: .; J gene: TRBJ1-3; CDR3 protein: CASRKEAVHSGNTIYF; CDR3 DNA: TGTGCCAGCAGAAAAGAGGCCGTACACTCTGGAAACACCATATATTTT
D gene: .; V gene: TRBV6-5; clone size: few; J gene: TRBJ1-1; CDR3 protein: CASSLQGLRDTEAFF; CDR3 DNA: TGTGCCAGCAGCTTACAGGGACTTCGTGACACTGAAGCTTTCTTT
D gene: TRBD1; V gene: TRBV7-1; clone size: many; J gene: TRBJ2-3; CDR3 protein: CASSSQWDRGFVSTDTQYF; CDR3 DNA: TGTGCCAGCAGCTCCCAATGGGACAGGGGGTTCGTAAGCACAGATACGCAGTATTTT
D gene: TRBD2; V gene: TRBV5-1; clone size: many; J gene: TRBJ2-7; CDR3 protein: CASSSLGGVSSYEQYF; CDR3 DNA: TGCGCCAGCAGCTCCCTGGGAGGGGTTAGCTCCTACGAGCAGTACTTC
D gene: .; V gene: TRBV7-9; clone size: many; J gene: TRBJ1-6; CDR3 protein: CASSLSGGANSPLHF; CDR3 DNA: TGTGCCAGCAGCCTCTCCGGCGGGGCTAATTCACCCCTCCACTTT
D gene: .; V gene: TRBV27; clone size: many; J gene: TRBJ2-2; CDR3 protein: CASSPRGGTGELFF; CDR3 DNA: TGTGCCAGCAGCCCTCGGGGCGGCACCGGGGAGCTGTTTTTT
D gene: .; V gene: TRBV29-1; clone size: many; J gene: TRBJ2-5; CDR3 protein: CSSPQGETQYF; CDR3 DNA: TGCAGCTCCCCTCAGGGAGAGACCCAGTACTTC
D gene: .; V gene: TRBV6-9; clone size: .; J gene: TRBJ2-5; CDR3 protein: CASSDTGRETQYF; CDR3 DNA: TGCGCCAGCAGTGATACAGGGAGGGAGACCCAGTACTTC
D gene: .; V gene: TRBV6-1; clone size: many; J gene: TRBJ2-7; CDR3 protein: CASSGGTFNAAEQYF; CDR3 DNA: TGTGCCAGCAGTGGAGGGACTTTTAACGCCGCAGAGCAGTACTTC
D gene: .; V gene: TRBV7-2; clone size: many; J gene: TRBJ2-5; CDR3 protein: CASSLGVGEMEYF; CDR3 DNA: TGTGCCAGCAGCTTAGGGGTGGGGGAGATGGAGTACTTC
D gene: .; V gene: TRBV12-3/TRBV12-4; clone size: .; J gene: TRBJ2-7; CDR3 protein: CASRPDFTYEQYF; CDR3 DNA: TGTGCCAGCAGACCAGACTTCACCTACGAGCAGTACTTC
D gene: .; V gene: TRBV11-2; clone size: few; J gene: TRBJ2-7; CDR3 protein: CASSLDRYGEQYF; CDR3 DNA: TGTGCCAGCAGCTTAGATCGGTATGGCGAGCAGTACTTC
D gene: TRBD1; V gene: TRBV28; clone size: .; J gene: TRBJ1-5; CDR3 protein: CASDIPDRLHQPQHF; CDR3 DNA: TGTGCCAGCGATATCCCGGACAGGCTCCATCAGCCCCAGCATTTT
D gene: TRBD2; V gene: TRBV11-3; clone size: .; J gene: TRBJ2-5; CDR3 protein: CASSLIRTSGIQETQYF; CDR3 DNA: TGTGCCAGCAGCTTAATCCGGACTAGCGGGATCCAAGAGACCCAGTACTTC
D gene: .; V gene: TRBV7-2; clone size: many; J gene: TRBJ2-2; CDR3 protein: CASSGGSSTGELFF; CDR3 DNA: TGTGCCAGCAGCGGGGGGTCGAGCACCGGGGAGCTGTTTTTT
D gene: TRBD1; V gene: TRBV6-2/TRBV6-3; clone size: many; J gene: TRBJ2-3; CDR3 protein: CASSYRRRTGQTSTDTQYF; CDR3 DNA: TGTGCCAGCAGTTATCGAAGGCGGACAGGGCAGACTAGCACAGATACGCAGTATTTT
D gene: .; V gene: TRBV5-5; clone size: many; J gene: TRBJ2-7; CDR3 protein: CASSLWLGGFTYEQYF; CDR3 DNA: TGTGCCAGCAGCTTGTGGCTGGGGGGATTTACCTACGAGCAGTACTTC
D gene: .; V gene: TRBV2; clone size: .; J gene: TRBJ2-5; CDR3 protein: CASTSRVRGETQYF; CDR3 DNA: TGTGCCAGCACCTCCAGAGTAAGGGGAGAGACCCAGTACTTC
D gene: .; V gene: TRBV6-2/TRBV6-3; clone size: few; J gene: TRBJ2-4; CDR3 protein: CASSYSAQGLTIQYF; CDR3 DNA: TGTGCCAGCAGTTACTCCGCTCAGGGACTCACCATTCAGTACTTC
D gene: .; V gene: TRBV2; clone size: many; J gene: TRBJ2-7; CDR3 protein: CASRPTATGHEQYF; CDR3 DNA: TGTGCCAGCAGACCTACGGCCACAGGTCACGAGCAGTACTTC
D gene: .; V gene: TRBV6-5; clone size: many; J gene: TRBJ2-7; CDR3 protein: CASSYDKGPYEQYF; CDR3 DNA: TGTGCCAGCAGTTACGACAAGGGGCCCTACGAGCAGTACTTC
D gene: .; V gene: TRBV7-2; clone size: .; J gene: TRBJ1-6; CDR3 protein: CASSPRGLQDSPLHF; CDR3 DNA: TGTGCCAGCAGCCCCCGAGGGTTGCAGGATTCACCCCTCCACTTT
D gene: .; V gene: TRBV6-5; clone size: .; J gene: TRBJ1-6; CDR3 protein: CASSYSAGHNSPLHF; CDR3 DNA: TGTGCCAGCAGTTACTCGGCAGGGCATAATTCACCCCTCCACTTT
D gene: TRBD1; V gene: TRBV14; clone size: many; J gene: TRBJ2-5; CDR3 protein: CASSRPFRQGSETQYF; CDR3 DNA: TGTGCCAGCAGCCGTCCCTTCCGACAGGGGAGCGAGACCCAGTACTTC
D gene: .; V gene: TRBV3-1; clone size: few; J gene: TRBJ1-1; CDR3 protein: CASSLGYRAEAFF; CDR3 DNA: TGTGCCAGCAGCCTGGGGTATAGGGCTGAAGCTTTCTTT
D gene: .; V gene: TRBV11-1; clone size: .; J gene: TRBJ1-5; CDR3 protein: CASSFRNQINQPQHF; CDR3 DNA: TGTGCCAGCAGCTTTCGTAATCAGATCAATCAGCCCCAGCATTTT
D gene: .; V gene: TRBV25-1; clone size: many; J gene: TRBJ2-7; CDR3 protein: CASSKMGTYEQYF; CDR3 DNA: TGTGCCAGCAGCAAAATGGGCACCTACGAGCAGTACTTC
D gene: TRBD1; V gene: TRBV30; clone size: many; J gene: TRBJ1-1; CDR3 protein: CAWSHQPPDRVWGTEAFF; CDR3 DNA: TGTGCCTGGAGTCACCAACCTCCCGACAGGGTATGGGGCACTGAAGCTTTCTTT
D gene: .; V gene: TRBV20-1; clone size: many; J gene: TRBJ1-5; CDR3 protein: CSAMYGSNQPQHF; CDR3 DNA: TGCAGTGCTATGTATGGGAGCAATCAGCCCCAGCATTTT
D gene: TRBD1; V gene: TRBV6-5; clone size: many; J gene: TRBJ2-7; CDR3 protein: CASSLGQGPNEQYF; CDR3 DNA: TGTGCCAGCAGTTTGGGACAGGGGCCAAACGAGCAGTACTTC
D gene: .; V gene: TRBV6-2/TRBV6-3; clone size: many; J gene: TRBJ2-2; CDR3 protein: CASKLLNTGELFF; CDR3 DNA: TGTGCCAGCAAACTCCTGAACACCGGGGAGCTGTTTTTT
D gene: .; V gene: TRBV27; clone size: many; J gene: TRBJ2-7; CDR3 protein: CASSFPTTAHEQYF; CDR3 DNA: TGTGCCAGCAGTTTCCCGACTACCGCCCACGAGCAGTACTTC
D gene: TRBD1; V gene: TRBV11-2; clone size: once; J gene: TRBJ1-1; CDR3 protein: CASSDNRGLGTEAFF; CDR3 DNA: TGTGCCAGCAGCGATAACAGGGGGCTCGGGACTGAAGCTTTCTTT
D gene: .; V gene: TRBV20-1; clone size: many; J gene: TRBJ1-2; CDR3 protein: CSARRGGDYGYTF; CDR3 DNA: TGCAGTGCTAGAAGGGGGGGCGACTATGGCTACACCTTC
D gene: TRBD1; V gene: TRBV11-2; clone size: .; J gene: TRBJ1-1; CDR3 protein: CASRRGQGSNTEAFF; CDR3 DNA: TGTGCCAGCAGGCGTGGACAGGGTTCGAACACTGAAGCTTTCTTT
D gene: .; V gene: TRBV19; clone size: many; J gene: TRBJ1-1; CDR3 protein: CASSIPGRANTEAFF; CDR3 DNA: TGTGCCAGTAGTATCCCCGGCAGGGCGAACACTGAAGCTTTCTTT
D gene: .; V gene: TRBV10-3; clone size: many; J gene: TRBJ1-5; CDR3 protein: CAISGEVANQPQHF; CDR3 DNA: TGTGCCATCAGTGGGGAAGTAGCGAATCAGCCCCAGCATTTT
D gene: TRBD1; V gene: TRBV4-3; clone size: many; J gene: TRBJ1-2; CDR3 protein: CASSQAYPGQGYGYTF; CDR3 DNA: TGCGCCAGCAGCCAAGCCTACCCGGGACAGGGCTATGGCTACACCTTC
D gene: .; V gene: TRBV18; clone size: few; J gene: TRBJ2-5; CDR3 protein: CASSARANQETQYF; CDR3 DNA: TGTGCCAGCTCAGCCAGGGCCAACCAAGAGACCCAGTACTTC
D gene: .; V gene: TRBV18; clone size: many; J gene: TRBJ1-1; CDR3 protein: CASSRVAGINTEAFF; CDR3 DNA: TGTGCCAGCTCACGGGTGGCAGGGATCAACACTGAAGCTTTCTTT
D gene: .; V gene: TRBV30; clone size: many; J gene: TRBJ1-2; CDR3 protein: CAWRPGQLYGYTF; CDR3 DNA: TGTGCCTGGAGACCCGGACAGCTCTATGGCTACACCTTC
D gene: .; V gene: TRBV6-1; clone size: many; J gene: TRBJ2-5; CDR3 protein: CATSGDQYF; CDR3 DNA: TGTGCCACCTCCGGAGACCAGTACTTC
D gene: TRBD1; V gene: TRBV7-2; clone size: many; J gene: TRBJ1-2; CDR3 protein: CASSLYRTGIGNGYTF; CDR3 DNA: TGTGCCAGCAGCTTATACCGGACAGGGATCGGCAATGGCTACACCTTC
D gene: TRBD2; V gene: TRBV28; clone size: many; J gene: TRBJ2-5; CDR3 protein: CASSPTSGGQETQYF; CDR3 DNA: TGTGCCAGCAGTCCGACTAGCGGGGGCCAAGAGACCCAGTACTTC
D gene: .; V gene: TRBV11-2; clone size: many; J gene: TRBJ1-6; CDR3 protein: CASSLTGAGISPLHF; CDR3 DNA: TGTGCCAGCAGCTTAACGGGTGCCGGAATTTCACCCCTCCACTTT
D gene: .; V gene: TRBV5-8; clone size: many; J gene: TRBJ1-5; CDR3 protein: CASSSGIINDQPQHF; CDR3 DNA: TGTGCCAGCAGCTCAGGGATCATAAACGATCAGCCCCAGCATTTT
D gene: TRBD2; V gene: TRBV28; clone size: many; J gene: TRBJ2-2; CDR3 protein: CASSSPWTSGTGELFF; CDR3 DNA: TGTGCCAGCAGTTCCCCTTGGACTAGCGGGACGGGGGAGCTGTTTTTT
D gene: .; V gene: TRBV6-5; clone size: .; J gene: TRBJ2-6; CDR3 protein: CASSYQVTGANVLTF; CDR3 DNA: TGTGCCAGCAGTTATCAGGTGACTGGGGCCAACGTCCTGACTTTC
D gene: TRBD2; V gene: TRBV20-1; clone size: many; J gene: TRBJ2-5; CDR3 protein: CSTSGGETQYF; CDR3 DNA: TGCAGTACAAGCGGGGGGGAGACCCAGTACTTC
D gene: .; V gene: TRBV12-3/TRBV12-4; clone size: .; J gene: TRBJ1-5; CDR3 protein: CASSHLGLHHQPQHF; CDR3 DNA: TGTGCCAGCAGTCACCTGGGCCTCCATCATCAGCCCCAGCATTTT
D gene: .; V gene: TRBV12-3/TRBV12-4; clone size: many; J gene: TRBJ2-4; CDR3 protein: CASSLADQGENIQYF; CDR3 DNA: TGTGCCAGCAGTTTAGCGGACCAGGGAGAAAACATTCAGTACTTC
D gene: .; V gene: TRBV28; clone size: many; J gene: TRBJ2-7; CDR3 protein: CASSLRGKKQYF; CDR3 DNA: TGTGCCAGCAGTTTAAGGGGGAAAAAGCAGTACTTC
D gene: .; V gene: TRBV6-5; clone size: .; J gene: TRBJ2-3; CDR3 protein: CASSYGATDTQYF; CDR3 DNA: TGTGCCAGCAGTTACGGGGCCACAGATACGCAGTATTTT
D gene: TRBD2; V gene: TRBV6-2/TRBV6-3; clone size: many; J gene: TRBJ2-7; CDR3 protein: CASSYSSPGLAASYEQYF; CDR3 DNA: TGTGCCAGCAGTTACTCCTCGCCCGGGCTAGCGGCTTCCTACGAGCAGTACTTC
D gene: .; V gene: TRBV7-2; clone size: few; J gene: TRBJ2-7; CDR3 protein: CASTMGPRYEQYF; CDR3 DNA: TGTGCCAGCACCATGGGACCGAGGTACGAGCAGTACTTC
D gene: .; V gene: TRBV5-4; clone size: many; J gene: TRBJ1-6; CDR3 protein: CASSSSRRRGFRNSPLHF; CDR3 DNA: TGTGCCAGCAGCTCCTCCCGCCGGCGGGGCTTCCGTAATTCACCCCTCCACTTT
D gene: TRBD1; V gene: TRBV20-1; clone size: .; J gene: TRBJ2-7; CDR3 protein: CSATPGQKNEQYF; CDR3 DNA: TGCAGTGCCACCCCGGGACAGAAGAACGAGCAGTACTTC